These 20 T cell receptor beta chains came from one sample sequenced in a study of T cells of healthy individuals. From the 5' RACE reads, TCRdb called clonotypes with MiXCR, one entry per CDR3 protein. Among 60,000 to 75,000 distinct CDR3 sequences, about 17% were seen once, and the ten largest hold 4% to 5%. The receptors derive from a human donor in good health.

This clonotype has ten or more counts. The genes are TRBV4-1 and TRBJ1-6; 7 nucleotides align to TRBD1. The CDR3 totals 17 residues. CDR1 and CDR2 from the germline V gene are MGHRA and YSYEKL. The trim removed 2 bases at V and 4 bases at J, leaving 8 bases unmatched. CDR3 protein: CASSQWDSRGYNSPLHF. In DNA, the CDR3 is TGCGCCAGCAGCCAATGGGACAGTCGGGGATATAATTCACCCCTCCACTTT.

V is TRBV6-5 and J is TRBJ2-1; D unclear. Trimming took 3 bases from V and 1 from J, leaving 22 bases between them. Germline V gives CDR1 MNHEY, CDR2 SVGAGI. This CDR3 has 19 residues. CDR3 in amino acids: CASSYLHGRGKRSYNEQFF. The CDR3 coding sequence is TGTGCCAGCAGTTATTTACATGGGCGCGGAAAGAGGTCCTACAATGAGCAGTTCTTC.

The chain is built from TRBV5-5 and TRBJ2-6; 9 bases line up with TRBD1. Trimming took 3 bases from V and 2 from J; bases not matched to a gene: 3. The CDR3 runs to 16 residues. The germline gives CDR1 SGHKS, CDR2 YYEKEE (reference sequence). The CDR3, as DNA: TGTGCCAGCAGCTACAGGGGGCAGGCTGGGGCCAACGTCCTGACTTTC. Amino acids: CASSYRGQAGANVLTF.

This rearrangement joins TRBV30 to TRBJ1-4; possible D gene TRBD1, 5 bases. The ends were cut back, 0 bases at V and 9 bases at J, with 14 bases in the middle. The CDR3 is made up of 14 amino acids. Germline V lookup: CDR1 GTSNPN, CDR2 SVGIG (reference sequence). Here the CDR3 reads CAWSVQGTGKKLFF. The CDR3 region has the DNA TGTGCCTGGAGTGTACAAGGGACGGGAAAAAAACTGTTTTTT.

The chain couples TRBV7-9 to TRBJ2-3, with D perhaps assigned TRBD1 or TRBD2 (6 bases each). Trimming cost V 5 bases and J 3 bases, with 18 bases left between them. Germline CDR1 is SEHNR and CDR2 is FQNEAQ (reference sequence). The CDR3 contains 16 residues. The CDR3 DNA reads TGTGCCAGCAGCCTCGATGGGGGGCCGAGGACAGATACGCAGTATTTT. Translated, it gives CASSLDGGPRTDTQYF.

This clonotype showed up just a few times. This sequence joins TRBV28 and TRBJ2-7; the match to TRBD2 covers 7 bases. V shed 5 bases and J 2 bases; nucleotides not matched to a gene: 12. The CDR3 runs to 16 residues. The germline V gene encodes CDR1 MDHEN and CDR2 SYDVKM. The CDR3 DNA reads as TGTGCCAGCAGTAGGGAAGGGGCCGGGACTACCTACGAGCAGTACTTC. Its translation: CASSREGAGTTYEQYF.

There are many counts of this clonotype. The chain uses TRBV7-6 and TRBJ2-1, with TRBD2 matching over 11 bases. This CDR3 is built from 16 residues. From germline, CDR1 is SGHVS and CDR2 FNYEAQ. V shed 4 bases, J shed 6 bases, and the junction held 8 bases outside the gene matches. The CDR3 here is CASSSHLAGGRNEQFF. The DNA for the CDR3 is TGTGCCAGCAGCTCGCATCTAGCGGGAGGACGCAATGAGCAGTTCTTC.

This clonotype was seen only a few times. V gene TRBV4-1 combines with J gene TRBJ2-1, with TRBD2 matching over 10 bases. This CDR3 is 17 amino acids long. Per germline, CDR1 MGHRA and CDR2 YSYEKL. With 4 bases clipped from V and 1 base from J, the junction kept 7 bases outside the gene matches. CDR3 loop: CASSPRLAGVSYNEQFF. The DNA for the CDR3 is TGCGCCAGCAGCCCCCGGCTAGCGGGGGTTTCCTACAATGAGCAGTTCTTC.

Ten or more counts support this clonotype. The chain has TRBV5-1 and TRBJ2-3; D is perhaps TRBD1 or TRBD2 (6 bases each). The CDR3 consists of 16 residues. Looked up from germline, CDR1 is SGHRS and CDR2 is YFSETQ. The V and J ends lost 4 bases and 2 bases respectively, with 17 bases between them. For the CDR3, the DNA is TGCGCCAGCAGCCCGAGTTCATCGGGGGCCACAGATACGCAGTATTTT. This translates into CASSPSSSGATDTQYF.

This clonotype was observed a few times. In DNA form, the CDR3 reads TGTGCCAGCAGTTCGGGGACAGGGAGCACCGGGGAGCTGTTTTTT. Translated: CASSSGTGSTGELFF. V gene TRBV6-6 combines with J gene TRBJ2-2; the match to TRBD1 covers 9 bases. The junction had 4 bases not matched to a gene; V was cut back by 4 bases and J by 4 bases. CDR3 length: 15 residues. The V gene's germline CDR1 is MNHNY and CDR2 SVGAGI (reference sequence).

This clonotype came up many times. This chain links TRBV4-2 with TRBJ2-3; D call uncertain. The V gene's germline CDR1 is LGHNA and CDR2 YNFKEQ. Trimming took 1 base from V and 0 from J, leaving 8 bases between them. The CDR3 covers 15 residues. This CDR3 reads CASSQVIESTDTQYF. The CDR3 nucleotides read TGTGCCAGCAGCCAAGTCATAGAAAGCACAGATACGCAGTATTTT.

The sample holds a few counts of this clonotype. The chain recombines TRBV12-3 or TRBV12-4 with TRBJ2-2, with D perhaps matching TRBD1 or TRBD2 (5 bases each). The CDR3 runs 16 residues. V shed 6 bases and J shed 4 bases, with 18 bases lying between them. Here the CDR3 reads CASSFTRGAGTGELFF. CDR3 DNA sequence: TGTGCCAGCAGCTTTACGCGAGGGGCGGGCACCGGGGAGCTGTTTTTT.

The V call is TRBV10-2, the J call TRBJ2-3; no clear D. Germline V gene lookup returns CDR1 WSHSY and CDR2 SAAADI. The CDR3 runs to 14 residues. Trimming took 6 bases from V and 1 from J, leaving 11 bases between them. The CDR3 region has the DNA TGCGCCAGCAGCCCTGTGGCGGGCACAGATACGCAGTATTTT. It yields the protein CASSPVAGTDTQYF.

This clonotype was picked up many times. The CDR3 region is CASSSSQGGSGNTIYF. For the CDR3, the DNA is TGTGCCAGCAGCTCCTCTCAGGGAGGGTCTGGAAACACCATATATTTT. This rearrangement joins TRBV7-6 to TRBJ1-3; TRBD1 might be the D (5 bases). The length of the CDR3 is 16 residues. Germline V gene lookup returns CDR1 SGHVS and CDR2 FNYEAQ. The V end was cut by 4 bases, the J end by 1 base, with 14 bases between.

V and J are TRBV7-6 and TRBJ1-6; weak D call: TRBD1 (5 bases). CDR1 is SGHVS, CDR2 FNYEAQ, per germline. Trimming shortened V by 5 bases and J by 8 bases, and 13 bases separated the two germline ends. This CDR3 has 14 amino acids. This chain's CDR3 is CASSLGTAYSPLHF. CDR3 nucleotide sequence: TGTGCCAGCAGCCTCGGGACTGCCTATTCACCCCTCCACTTT.

The chain is built from TRBV5-1 and TRBJ1-6; D perhaps matches TRBD1 (5 bases). CDR3 length equals 14 residues. V lost 6 bases and J 2 bases, leaving 9 bases between the germline ends. The germline V gene encodes CDR1 SGHRS and CDR2 YFSETQ. The CDR3 reads CASTRDAYNSPLHF. The CDR3 DNA follows: TGCGCCAGCACCAGGGACGCCTATAATTCACCCCTCCACTTT.

The sample holds many counts of this clonotype. The V gene is TRBV4-1, the J gene TRBJ1-1; possible D gene TRBD1, 5 bases. With 4 bases removed from V and 6 bases from J, the gap between germline ends came to 18 bases. The CDR3 is 15 residues long. Germline CDR1 is MGHRA and CDR2 is YSYEKL. CDR3 loop: CASSPASQVGAEAFF. The CDR3 coding sequence is TGCGCCAGCAGCCCGGCGAGTCAAGTAGGGGCTGAAGCTTTCTTT.

This clonotype was recorded a few times. This rearrangement joins TRBV27 to TRBJ1-1; 11 bases agree with TRBD1. In germline, CDR1 is MNHEY, CDR2 SMNVEV (reference sequence). The CDR3 runs 13 residues. V gave up 2 bases and J gave up 12 bases; unmatched junction bases: 5. The CDR3 region has the DNA TGTGCCAGCAGTTTAACCCGGGACAGGGGGTCTTTCTTT. Its protein is CASSLTRDRGSFF.

The chain combines TRBV12-3 or TRBV12-4 with TRBJ1-2; D unresolved. V lost 1 base, J lost 2 bases, and 5 bases lay in between. This CDR3 comprises 13 residues. CDR3 amino acids: CASSLVANYGYTF. The CDR3, as DNA: TGTGCCAGCAGTTTAGTAGCGAACTATGGCTACACCTTC.

This clonotype was seen many times. The chain joins TRBV9 to TRBJ2-7; D ambiguous. The V gene's germline CDR1 is SGDLS and CDR2 YYNGEE. V was pared by 1 base and J by 6 bases, with 14 bases between. This CDR3 is built from 14 residues. The CDR3 spells CASSVRRQAGEQYF. CDR3 sequence (DNA): TGTGCCAGCAGCGTACGGCGCCAGGCTGGCGAGCAGTACTTC.